This T cell receptor (beta chain) was observed in a study of cytomegalovirus exposure and HLA in healthy donors. Study-wide findings and caveats: Later on, analysis showed that most CMV-associated TCR beta chains appeared to be HLA-restricted.

The CDR3 is 13 residues long. Germline lookup yields CDR1 MNHEY and CDR2 SVGAGI. With 2 bases removed from V and 7 bases from J, the gap between germline ends came to 12 bases. Notes on this clone: Its antigen is undetermined.

This PCR relied on a set of 60 Vbeta primers and 13 Jbeta primers. TCRdb keeps only in-frame clones here, not all; method: immunoSEQ multiplex PCR. In the table there are approximately 30,000 clones, about 65% of which are singletons. The chain couples TRBV6-5 to TRBJ2-7, with D tentatively TRBD1 (6 bases). The sequenced material came from PBMCs. The sequence was collected from a man aged 45-65 years in good health and CMV-seropositive. This CDR3 is CASSYRTDTEQYF. The CDR3 DNA sequence: TGTGCCAGCAGTTACCGGACAGATACGGAGCAGTACTTC.